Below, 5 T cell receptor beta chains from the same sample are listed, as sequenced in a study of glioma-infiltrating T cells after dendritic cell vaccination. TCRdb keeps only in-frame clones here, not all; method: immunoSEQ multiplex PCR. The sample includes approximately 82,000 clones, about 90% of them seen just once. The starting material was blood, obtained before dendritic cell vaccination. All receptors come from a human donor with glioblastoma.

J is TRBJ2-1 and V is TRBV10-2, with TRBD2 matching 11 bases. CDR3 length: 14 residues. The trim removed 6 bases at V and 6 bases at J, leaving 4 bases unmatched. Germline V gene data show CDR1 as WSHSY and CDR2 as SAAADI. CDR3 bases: TGCGCCAGCAGCGTCGGGACTAGCGGCAATGAGCAGTTCTTC. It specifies CASSVGTSGNEQFF.

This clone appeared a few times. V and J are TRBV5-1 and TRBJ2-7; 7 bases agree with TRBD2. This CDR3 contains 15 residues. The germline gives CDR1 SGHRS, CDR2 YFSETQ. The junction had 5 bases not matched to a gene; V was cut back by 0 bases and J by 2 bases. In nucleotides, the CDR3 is TGCGCCAGCAGCTTGGCCGGGACTAACGCCTACGAGCAGTACTTC. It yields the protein CASSLAGTNAYEQYF.

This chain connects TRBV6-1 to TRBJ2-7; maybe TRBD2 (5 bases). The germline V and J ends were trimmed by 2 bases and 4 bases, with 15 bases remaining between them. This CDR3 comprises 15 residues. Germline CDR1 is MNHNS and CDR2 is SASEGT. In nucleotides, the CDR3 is TGTGCCAGCAGTGAATCCGGACGCCGGACTTACGAGCAGTACTTC. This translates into CASSESGRRTYEQYF.

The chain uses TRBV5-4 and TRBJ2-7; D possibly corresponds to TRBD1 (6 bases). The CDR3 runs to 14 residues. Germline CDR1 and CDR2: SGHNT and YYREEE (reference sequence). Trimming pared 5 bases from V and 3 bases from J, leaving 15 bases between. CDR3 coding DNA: TGTGCCAGCAGACTACAGGGTGGGGACTACGAGCAGTACTTC. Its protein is CASRLQGGDYEQYF.

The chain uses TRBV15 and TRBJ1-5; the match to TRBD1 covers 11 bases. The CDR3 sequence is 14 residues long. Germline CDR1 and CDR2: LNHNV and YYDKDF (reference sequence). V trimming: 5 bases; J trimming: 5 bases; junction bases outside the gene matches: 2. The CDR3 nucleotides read TGTGCCACCAGCCGGGACAGGGGGTATCAGCCCCAGCATTTT. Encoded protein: CATSRDRGYQPQHF.